The 15 T cell receptor beta chains in this list originate from one sample, sequenced in a study of post-analysis software for immune sequencing data. Antigens of these TCRs are unknown. Study-wide points: Higher frequency in patients than in controls was seen for several TRBV segments, with TRBV5-6, TRBV5-1 and TRBV20-1 among them.

Unique-molecular-identifier-tagged TCR beta cDNA libraries were used. From the PCR reads, TCRdb called clonotypes with MiXCR, one entry per CDR3 protein. The sample lists under 900,000 distinct CDR3 sequences, under 70% occurring once. Sequenced: blood. All receptors derive from a girl aged 5-17 years with multiple sclerosis.

The CDR3 region is CASSLQAGALSYNEQFF. The CDR3 DNA follows: TGTGCCAGCAGTTTACAAGCGGGAGCCCTCTCCTACAATGAGCAGTTCTTC. V and J are TRBV2 and TRBJ2-1; 8 bases are shared with TRBD2. The CDR3 runs to 17 residues. The V gene's germline CDR1 is SNHLY and CDR2 FYNNEI. After removal of 5 bases from V and 0 bases from J, the junction contained 9 bases not matched to a gene.

V is TRBV24-1 and J is TRBJ2-1; 7 bases line up with TRBD2. J lost 15 bases, V lost 6 bases, and 10 bases had no gene match. The CDR3 has 12 amino acids. Germline V gene sequence: CDR1 KGHDR, CDR2 SFDVKD. CDR3 sequence reads: CATSPSGVAMFF. Written as DNA, the CDR3 is TGTGCCACCAGTCCGAGCGGGGTCGCGATGTTCTTC.

The chain employs TRBV10-2 and TRBJ1-1, with 11 bases matching TRBD1. The CDR3 has 16 amino acids. CDR1 WSHSY and CDR2 SAAADI come from the germline V gene. V was clipped by 1 base and J by 4 bases; unmatched bases: 5. In nucleotides, the CDR3 is TGCGCCAGCAGTGAGTTGATAGGGACAGGGGGCACTGAAGCTTTCTTT. Residues: CASSELIGTGGTEAFF.

This clonotype was counted a few times. A junction boundary mismatches the germline segment, possibly from a read error. The rearrangement joins TRBV5-1 to TRBJ1-1; TRBD1 is a possible D gene (6 bases). The CDR3 consists of 14 residues. CDR1 and CDR2 from the germline V gene are SGHRS and YFSETQ. Here the CDR3 reads CASSLGRGNTEAFF. In nucleotides, the CDR3 is TGTGCCAGCAGCTTGGGCAGGGGGAACACTGAAGCTTTCTTT. The full variable domain, rest sourced from reference TRBV5-1 and TRBJ1-1, is KAGVTQTPRYLIKTRGQQVTLSCSPISGHRSVSWYQQTPGQGLQFLFEYFSETQRNKGNFPGRFSGRQFSNSRSEMNVSTLELGDSALYLCASSLGRGNTEAFFGQGTRLTVV.

This chain links TRBV4-1 with TRBJ2-5; the match to TRBD1 covers 8 bases. The CDR3 runs 20 residues. The ends lost 0 bases at V and 4 bases at J; junction bases unmatched: 19. Germline V gene data show CDR1 as MGHRA and CDR2 as YSYEKL. CDR3 sequence (DNA): TGCGCCAGCAGCCAAGATAAATTAAAGGGACAGGAGGAGATGTTAGAGACCCAGTACTTC. It translates to CASSQDKLKGQEEMLETQYF.

This clonotype was detected only a few times. V is TRBV29-1 and J is TRBJ2-5, with 10 positions matching TRBD1. V was pared by 5 bases and J by 1 base, with 4 bases of the junction left unmatched. Germline V lookup: CDR1 SQVTM, CDR2 ANQGSEA. This CDR3 is 14 amino acids long. In nucleotides, the CDR3 is TGCAGCGTTATAGGACAGGGGGGCCAAGAGACCCAGTACTTC. Amino acids: CSVIGQGGQETQYF.

This chain uses TRBV29-1 with TRBJ2-3; D is possibly TRBD1 (5 bases). CDR3 length: 13 amino acids. V shed 4 bases and J shed 2 bases, with 10 bases lying between them. Germline CDR1 SQVTM, CDR2 ANQGSEA. In nucleotides, the CDR3 is TGCAGCGTTGGGGGCGTGAACACAGATACGCAGTATTTT. Encoded protein: CSVGGVNTDTQYF.

The V and J genes are TRBV15 and TRBJ1-5; D may be TRBD1 (5 bases). V was pared by 4 bases and J by 0 bases, with 16 bases between. Germline V gene sequence: CDR1 LNHNV, CDR2 YYDKDF (reference sequence). This CDR3 has 17 amino acids. The CDR3 region has the DNA TGTGCCACCAGCAAACTCCTACAGGCGAATAGCAATCAGCCCCAGCATTTT. Protein product: CATSKLLQANSNQPQHF.

The rearrangement joins TRBV29-1 to TRBJ2-5; D tentatively reads TRBD1 or TRBD2 (5 bases each). CDR1 and CDR2 from the germline V gene are SQVTM and ANQGSEA. Trimming removed 4 bases at V and 0 bases at J, with 15 bases between. The CDR3 loop spans 15 amino acids. In nucleotides, the CDR3 is TGCAGCGTTGTAGTGGGGGAGTCCTACCAAGAGACCCAGTACTTC. Its protein is CSVVVGESYQETQYF.

V and J are TRBV4-3 and TRBJ2-1; D gene uncertain. The better agreement between TRBJ2-7 and the DNA end casts doubt on the J call. CDR3 size: 20 residues. Germline assignment: CDR1 LGHNA and CDR2 YSLEER. CDR3 region: CASSQELDHSGHFSYNEQYF. The CDR3 nucleotides read TGCGCCAGCAGCCAAGAATTGGACCACAGTGGCCATTTCTCCTACAATGAGCAGTACTTC.

V gene TRBV6-1 combines with J gene TRBJ2-7, with 11 bases that match TRBD2. V dropped 2 bases and J dropped 3; count of bases not matched to a gene: 9. The CDR3 is made up of 17 amino acids. Germline CDR1 MNHNS, CDR2 SASEGT. The CDR3 nucleotides read TGTGCCAGCAGTGAATTTGGGACTAGCGGCCGGGGCTACGAGCAGTACTTC. Translating it yields CASSEFGTSGRGYEQYF.

The genes are TRBV5-5 and TRBJ2-5; 10 bases are a match to TRBD2. The CDR3 has 15 residues. V gave up 4 bases and J gave up 11 bases; unmatched junction bases: 14. CDR1 and CDR2 from the germline V gene are SGHKS and YYEKEE (reference sequence). CDR3 bases: TGTGCCAGCAGCCCGGGACTAGCGAGCGGGAATGAGCAGTACTTC. It is translated as CASSPGLASGNEQYF.

The J gene is TRBJ2-7, the V gene TRBV6-1, with a possible D match to TRBD1 (6 bases). The length of the CDR3 is 14 residues. V lost 6 bases, J lost 2 bases, and 14 bases lay in between. Germline values: CDR1 MNHNS, CDR2 SASEGT. The CDR3 DNA follows: TGTGCCAGCAGGCCCGGCGGACAGACCTACGAGCAGTACTTC. This codes for CASRPGGQTYEQYF.

The chain uses TRBV6-1 and TRBJ1-1, with D possibly TRBD1 on 5 matching bases. Germline loops: CDR1 MNHNS, CDR2 SASEGT. V was shortened by 8 bases and J by 1 base, with 11 bases between the two germline ends. The CDR3 runs to 13 residues. CDR3 residues: CASGGNKNTEAFF. The CDR3 DNA follows: TGTGCCAGCGGGGGAAACAAGAACACTGAAGCTTTCTTT.

This chain connects TRBV6-5 to TRBJ2-7; D tentatively fits TRBD1 or TRBD2 (5 bases each). Looked up from germline, CDR1 is MNHEY and CDR2 is SVGAGI. Trimming left V 6 bases short and J 4 bases short, with 19 bases between. This CDR3 has 15 residues. The DNA for the CDR3 is TGTGCCAGCAGACCCCCCATAGGGACCTGGTACGAGCAGTACTTC. Its translation is CASRPPIGTWYEQYF.